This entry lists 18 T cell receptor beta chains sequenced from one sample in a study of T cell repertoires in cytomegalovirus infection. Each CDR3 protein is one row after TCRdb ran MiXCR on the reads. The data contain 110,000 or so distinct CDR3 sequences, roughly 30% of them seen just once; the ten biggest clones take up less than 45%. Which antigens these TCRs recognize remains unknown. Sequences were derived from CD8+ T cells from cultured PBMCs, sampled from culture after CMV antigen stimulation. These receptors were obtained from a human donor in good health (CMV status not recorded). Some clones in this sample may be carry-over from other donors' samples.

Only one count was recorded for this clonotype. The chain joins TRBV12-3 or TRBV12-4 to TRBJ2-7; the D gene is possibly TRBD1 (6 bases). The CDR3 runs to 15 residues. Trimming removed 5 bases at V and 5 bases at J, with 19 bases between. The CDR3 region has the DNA TGTGCCAGCAGTATTGGGTCCAGGGGAACCCACGAGCAGTACTTC. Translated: CASSIGSRGTHEQYF.

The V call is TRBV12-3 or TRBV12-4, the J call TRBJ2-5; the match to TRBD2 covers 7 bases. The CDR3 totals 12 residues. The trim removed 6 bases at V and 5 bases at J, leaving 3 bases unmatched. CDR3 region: CASRAGVETQYF. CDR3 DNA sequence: TGTGCCAGCAGGGCGGGGGTGGAGACCCAGTACTTC.

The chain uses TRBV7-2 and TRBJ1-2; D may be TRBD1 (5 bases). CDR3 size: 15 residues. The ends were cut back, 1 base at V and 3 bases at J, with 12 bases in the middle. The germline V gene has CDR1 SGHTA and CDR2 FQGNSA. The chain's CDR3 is CASSLVPVGHYGYTF. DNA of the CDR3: TGTGCCAGCAGCTTAGTTCCGGTGGGGCACTATGGCTACACCTTC. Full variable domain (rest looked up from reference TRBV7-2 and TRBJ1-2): GAGVSQSPSNKVTEKGKDVELRCDPISGHTALYWYRQSLGQGLEFLIYFQGNSAPDKSGLPSDRFSAERTGGSVSTLTIQRTQQEDSAVYLCASSLVPVGHYGYTFGSGTRLTVV.

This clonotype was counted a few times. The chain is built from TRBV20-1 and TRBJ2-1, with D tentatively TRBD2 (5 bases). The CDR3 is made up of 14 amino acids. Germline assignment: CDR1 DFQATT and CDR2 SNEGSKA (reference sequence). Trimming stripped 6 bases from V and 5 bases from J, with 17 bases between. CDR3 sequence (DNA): TGCAGTGCGGACCGGGGTTGGGTAAACAATGAGCAGTTCTTC. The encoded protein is CSADRGWVNNEQFF.

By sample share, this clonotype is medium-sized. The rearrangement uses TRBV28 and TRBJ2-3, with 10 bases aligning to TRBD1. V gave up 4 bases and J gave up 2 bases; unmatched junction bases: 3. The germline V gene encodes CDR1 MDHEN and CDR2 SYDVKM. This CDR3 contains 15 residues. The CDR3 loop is CASSSGTGATDTQYF. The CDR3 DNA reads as TGTGCCAGCAGTTCCGGGACAGGGGCCACAGATACGCAGTATTTT.

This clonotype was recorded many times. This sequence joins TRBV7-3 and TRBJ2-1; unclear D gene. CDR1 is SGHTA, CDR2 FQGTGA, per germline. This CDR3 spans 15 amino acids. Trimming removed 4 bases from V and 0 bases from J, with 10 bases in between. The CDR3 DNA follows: TGTGCCAGCAGCTCCGGCCTAAGCTCCTACAATGAGCAGTTCTTC. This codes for CASSSGLSSYNEQFF.

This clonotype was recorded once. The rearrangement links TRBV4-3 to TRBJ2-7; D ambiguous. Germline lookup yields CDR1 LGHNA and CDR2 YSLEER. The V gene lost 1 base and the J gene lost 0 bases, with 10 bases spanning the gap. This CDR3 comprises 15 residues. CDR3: CASSQATSPSYEQYF. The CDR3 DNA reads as TGCGCCAGCAGCCAAGCGACATCCCCCTCCTACGAGCAGTACTTC.

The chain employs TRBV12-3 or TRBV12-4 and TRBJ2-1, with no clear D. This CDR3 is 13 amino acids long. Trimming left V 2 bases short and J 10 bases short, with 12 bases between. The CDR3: CASSLSAPGEQFF. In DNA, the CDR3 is TGTGCCAGCAGTTTATCGGCCCCTGGGGAGCAGTTCTTC.

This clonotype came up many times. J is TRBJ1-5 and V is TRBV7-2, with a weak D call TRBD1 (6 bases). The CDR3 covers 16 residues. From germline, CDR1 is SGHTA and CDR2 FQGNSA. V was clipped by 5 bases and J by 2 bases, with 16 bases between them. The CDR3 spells CASSPLGGAGNQPQHF. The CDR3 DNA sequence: TGTGCCAGCAGCCCCCTCGGGGGGGCGGGCAATCAGCCCCAGCATTTT.

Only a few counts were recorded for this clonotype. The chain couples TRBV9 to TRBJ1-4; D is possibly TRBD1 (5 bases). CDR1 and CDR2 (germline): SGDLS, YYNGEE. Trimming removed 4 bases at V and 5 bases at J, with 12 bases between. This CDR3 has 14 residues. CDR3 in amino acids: CASSSGTENEKLFF. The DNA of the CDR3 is TGTGCCAGCAGCTCAGGGACGGAGAATGAAAAACTGTTTTTT.

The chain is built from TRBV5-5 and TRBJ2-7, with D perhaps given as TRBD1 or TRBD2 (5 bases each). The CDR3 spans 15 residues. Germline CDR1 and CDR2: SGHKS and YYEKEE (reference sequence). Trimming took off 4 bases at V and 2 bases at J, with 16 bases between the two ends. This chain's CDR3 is CASSVRDRNPYEQYF. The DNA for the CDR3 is TGTGCCAGCAGCGTGAGGGACCGAAATCCCTACGAGCAGTACTTC.

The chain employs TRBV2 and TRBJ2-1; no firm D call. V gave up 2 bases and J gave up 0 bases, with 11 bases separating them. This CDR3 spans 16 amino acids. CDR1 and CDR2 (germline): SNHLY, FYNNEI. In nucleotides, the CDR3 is TGTGCCAGCAGTGAACTAGTCCGGAGCTCCTACAATGAGCAGTTCTTC. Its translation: CASSELVRSSYNEQFF. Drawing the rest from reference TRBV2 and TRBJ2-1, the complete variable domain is EPEVTQTPSHQVTQMGQEVILRCVPISNHLYFYWYRQILGQKVEFLVSFYNNEISEKSEIFDDQFSVERPDGSNFTLKIRSTKLEDSAMYFCASSELVRSSYNEQFFGPGTRLTVL.

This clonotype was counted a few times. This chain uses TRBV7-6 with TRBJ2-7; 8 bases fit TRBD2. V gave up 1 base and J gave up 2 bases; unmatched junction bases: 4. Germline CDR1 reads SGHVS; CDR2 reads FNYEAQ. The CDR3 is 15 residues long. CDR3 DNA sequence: TGTGCCAGCAGCTTAGAGCGGGGGAGGGCCTACGAGCAGTACTTC. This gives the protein CASSLERGRAYEQYF.

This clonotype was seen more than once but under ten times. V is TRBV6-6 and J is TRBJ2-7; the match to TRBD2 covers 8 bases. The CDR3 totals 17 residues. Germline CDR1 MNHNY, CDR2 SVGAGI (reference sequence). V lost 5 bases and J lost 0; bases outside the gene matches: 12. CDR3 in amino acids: CASSLGGRAGDSYEQYF. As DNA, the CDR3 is TGTGCCAGCAGTCTAGGGGGGAGAGCGGGGGACTCCTACGAGCAGTACTTC.

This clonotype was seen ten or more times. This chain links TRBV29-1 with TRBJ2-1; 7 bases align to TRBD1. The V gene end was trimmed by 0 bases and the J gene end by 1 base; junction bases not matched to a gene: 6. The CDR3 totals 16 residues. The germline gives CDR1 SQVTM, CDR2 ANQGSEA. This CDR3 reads CSVEDQDRRSYNEQFF. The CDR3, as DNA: TGCAGCGTTGAAGATCAGGACAGGCGATCCTACAATGAGCAGTTCTTC.

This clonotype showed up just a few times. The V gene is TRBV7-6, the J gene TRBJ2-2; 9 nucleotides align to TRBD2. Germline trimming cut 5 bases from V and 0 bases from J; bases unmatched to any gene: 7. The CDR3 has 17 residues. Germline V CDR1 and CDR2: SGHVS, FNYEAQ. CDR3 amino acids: CASSAQRGASNTGELFF. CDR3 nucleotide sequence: TGTGCCAGCAGCGCTCAGCGGGGGGCCTCGAACACCGGGGAGCTGTTTTTT. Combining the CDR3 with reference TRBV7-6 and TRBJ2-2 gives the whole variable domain GAGVSQSPRYKVTKRGQDVALRCDPISGHVSLYWYRQALGQGPEFLTYFNYEAQQDKSGLPNDRFSAERPEGSISTLTIQRTEQRDSAMYRCASSAQRGASNTGELFFGEGSRLTVL.

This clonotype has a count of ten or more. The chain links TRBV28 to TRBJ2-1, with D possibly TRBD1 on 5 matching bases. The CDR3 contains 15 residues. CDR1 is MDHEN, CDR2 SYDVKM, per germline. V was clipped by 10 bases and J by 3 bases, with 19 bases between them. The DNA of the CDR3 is TGTGCCACCACCGTGGGTACAGGAGACTACAATGAGCAGTTCTTC. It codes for CATTVGTGDYNEQFF. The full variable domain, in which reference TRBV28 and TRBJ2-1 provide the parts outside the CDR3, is DVKVTQSSRYLVKRTGEKVFLECVQDMDHENMFWYRQDPGLGLRLIYFSYDVKMKEKGDIPEGYSVSREKKERFSLILESASTNQTSMYLCATTVGTGDYNEQFFGPGTRLTVL.

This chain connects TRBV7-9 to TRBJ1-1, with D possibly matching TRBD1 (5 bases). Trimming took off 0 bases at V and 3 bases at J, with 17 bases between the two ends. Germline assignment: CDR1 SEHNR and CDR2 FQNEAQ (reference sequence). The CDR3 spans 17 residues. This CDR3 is CASSLAMLGAMDTEAFF. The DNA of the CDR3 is TGTGCCAGCAGCTTAGCGATGCTAGGGGCCATGGACACTGAAGCTTTCTTT.